Listed below are T cell receptor beta chains from one sample, sequenced in a study of blood T cell repertoires in COVID-19. The method was immunoSEQ multiplex PCR; TCRdb's version includes in-frame clones alone and lacks a portion of them. The sample shows roughly 500,000 clones, over 75% of them seen only once. The sample comprised PBMCs or T cells enriched from blood (not recorded which). These receptors all stem from a woman aged 40 to 55 who had recovered from COVID-19. Both conserved end residues are part of each CDR3. The D gene is left open where the match is weak. Expanded clones get a size class; other rows say once, few or many, or leave the size out.

NA | TRBJ1-2 | TRBV24-1 | once | TGTGCCACCAGTGATTCGTTCTATGGCTACACCTTC | CATSDSFYGYTF
NA | TRBJ1-2 | TRBV7-9 | NA | TGTGCCAGCAGTCTAACAGGGAAGGACTATGGCTACACCTTC | CASSLTGKDYGYTF
TRBD1 | TRBJ2-7 | TRBV27 | once | TGTGCCAGCAGCTCGGACAGGGTAGGGGAGCAGTACTTC | CASSSDRVGEQYF
NA | TRBJ2-7 | TRBV12-3/TRBV12-4 | NA | TGTGCCAGCAGTTCTCTGTACGAGCAGTACTTC | CASSSLYEQYF
TRBD1 | TRBJ1-2 | TRBV5-1 | NA | TGCGCCAGCAGCCCGGACAGGGCTTCGTATGGCTACACCTTC | CASSPDRASYGYTF
TRBD1 | TRBJ1-6 | TRBV3-1/TRBV3-2 | NA | TGTGCCAGCACCACGACAGGGAGTTCACCCCTCCACTTT | CASTTTGSSPLHF
TRBD1 | TRBJ2-3 | TRBV27 | NA | TGTGCCAGCAGCACTACGACAGGGGCACATATAACTAGCACAGATACGCAGTATTTT | CASSTTTGAHITSTDTQYF
NA | TRBJ2-2 | TRBV7-8 | many | TGTGCCAGCAGCTTAGGGACCCCCGGGGGCGGGGAGCTGTTTTTT | CASSLGTPGGGELFF
NA | TRBJ2-5 | TRBV3-1/TRBV3-2 | NA | TGTGCCAGCAGCCCAGGATATGCTGAGACCCAGTACTTC | CASSPGYAETQYF
TRBD1 | TRBJ1-1 | TRBV14 | NA | TGTGCCAGCAGCCGGTTCGGGACAGGGGCCTCAAGGTACACTGAAGCTTTCTTT | CASSRFGTGASRYTEAFF
NA | TRBJ1-1 | TRBV21-1 | few | TGTGCCAGCAGCAAAGAAGTTCTAACTGAAGCTTTCTTT | CASSKEVLTEAFF
TRBD1 | TRBJ1-1 | TRBV18 | NA | TGTGCCAGCACTGACAGGGGGCAGGGTGAAGCTTTCTTT | CASTDRGQGEAFF
TRBD1 | TRBJ1-1 | TRBV19 | NA | TGTGCCAGTAGCGTAAGACAGGGTTTCACTGAAGCTTTCTTT | CASSVRQGFTEAFF
NA | TRBJ1-2 | TRBV7-6 | NA | TGTGCCAGCAGCTTAGCCGCGCGTGGAGAGCGCGGCTACACCTTC | CASSLAARGERGYTF
TRBD1 | TRBJ1-5 | TRBV6-5 | NA | TGTGCCAGCAGTTCAAGGGCTGACAGGGGGGTTCAGCCCCAGCATTTT | CASSSRADRGVQPQHF
TRBD1 | TRBJ2-7 | TRBV18 | NA | TGTGCCAGCTCACCACCATCACAGGGGCTAAGGGAGCAGTACTTC | CASSPPSQGLREQYF
NA | TRBJ1-1 | TRBV6-4 | NA | TGTGCCAGCAGTGAAGGTTCGGGTTTCGAAGCTTTCTTT | CASSEGSGFEAFF
TRBD1 | TRBJ1-1 | TRBV19 | once | TGTGCCAGTAGTCCGCGGACAGGGACGAACGCTGAAGCTTTCTTT | CASSPRTGTNAEAFF
TRBD2 | TRBJ2-1 | TRBV2 | NA | TGTGCCAGCAACCCCAGAGGGACTAGCGGGATATATGAGCAGTTCTTC | CASNPRGTSGIYEQFF
NA | TRBJ2-1 | TRBV24-1 | NA | TGTGCCACCAGTGATTTTCCGCAGGATGTCAATGAGCAGTTCTTC | CATSDFPQDVNEQFF